One sample yielded the 12 T cell receptor beta chains listed below, sequenced in a study of regulatory T cells in long-lasting Graves disease. Time point defined: persistent/refractory GD, antithyroid drugs over 5 years with positive TRAb. PBMC RNA served as the TCR library source. Sequencing libraries for TCR beta were prepared with iRepertoire HTBI primers and Arm-PCR of CDR3 regions. TCRdb analysed the multiplex PCR reads with MiXCR anew, one entry per CDR3 protein. This table has 600,000 to 800,000 distinct CDR3 sequences, about 32% appearing once. The input for sequencing was peripheral blood mononuclear cells (PBMCs), taken when the disease was refractory, from a patient treated with antithyroid drugs. The origin of the receptors is a female donor with Graves disease.

The chain uses TRBV12-3 or TRBV12-4 and TRBJ2-7; 7 bases align to TRBD1. The CDR3 is made up of 16 amino acids. The trim removed 1 base at V and 2 bases at J, leaving 8 bases unmatched. CDR3 coding DNA: TGTGCCAGCAGTTTAGTCGGGACAGCCACCCCCTACGAGCAGTACTTC. Its protein is CASSLVGTATPYEQYF.

Only a few counts were recorded for this clonotype. The chain combines TRBV7-9 with TRBJ2-7; TRBD2 is a possible D gene (6 bases). Germline V CDR1 and CDR2: SEHNR, FQNEAQ (reference sequence). Trimming left V 5 bases short and J 6 bases short, with 14 bases between. The CDR3 consists of 13 residues. CDR3 sequence reads: CASSPPSGAEQYF. The CDR3 region has the DNA TGTGCCAGCAGCCCCCCGTCGGGAGCCGAGCAGTACTTC. Variable domain in full (rest from reference TRBV7-9 and TRBJ2-7): DTGVSQNPRHKITKRGQNVTFRCDPISEHNRLYWYRQTLGQGPEFLTYFQNEAQLEKSRLLSDRFSAERPKGSFSTLEIQRTEQGDSAMYLCASSPPSGAEQYFGPGTRLTVT.

This chain connects TRBV5-1 to TRBJ1-2; weak D call: TRBD1 (5 bases). V lost 1 base and J lost 6, with 10 bases in between. This CDR3 is 13 amino acids long. Germline V gives CDR1 SGHRS, CDR2 YFSETQ. The CDR3 spells CASSLNSGNGYTF. The DNA for the CDR3 is TGCGCCAGCAGCTTGAATTCAGGGAATGGCTACACCTTC.

The CDR3 reads CSGAGRMNTEAFF. The CDR3 DNA follows: TGCAGCGGCGCGGGACGGATGAACACTGAAGCTTTCTTT. V and J are TRBV29-1 and TRBJ1-1, with D perhaps TRBD1 (5 bases). V was cut by 7 bases and J by 0 bases, with 12 bases left in between. The CDR3 runs 13 residues. Germline V gives CDR1 SQVTM, CDR2 ANQGSEA. The complete variable domain, with remaining parts taken from reference TRBV29-1 and TRBJ1-1, reads SAVISQKPSRDICQRGTSLTIQCQVDSQVTMMFWYRQQPGQSLTLIATANQGSEATYESGFVIDKFPISRPNLTFSTLTVSNMSPEDSSIYLCSGAGRMNTEAFFGQGTRLTVV.

This rearrangement joins TRBV13 to TRBJ1-6; 11 bases are a match to TRBD1. V shed 9 bases and J 9 bases; nucleotides not matched to a gene: 7. Germline lookup yields CDR1 PRHDT and CDR2 FYEKMQ (reference sequence). CDR3 size: 14 residues. In DNA, the CDR3 is TGTGCCAGTACCACGGGACAGGGGGTTTCACCCCTCCACTTT. Its translation is CASTTGQGVSPLHF.

The J gene is TRBJ1-1, the V gene TRBV30; D possibly corresponds to TRBD1 (5 bases). The V end lost 4 bases, the J end lost 1 base, and 10 bases lay between the germline ends. Germline V CDR1 and CDR2: GTSNPN, SVGIG (reference sequence). The CDR3 contains 13 residues. The CDR3 DNA is TGTGCCTGGATAGGGGCATCGAACACTGAAGCTTTCTTT. Its translation: CAWIGASNTEAFF.

The chain employs TRBV29-1 and TRBJ2-2; D gene unclear. The V end lost 0 bases, the J end lost 6 bases, and 14 bases lay between the germline ends. Per germline, CDR1 SQVTM and CDR2 ANQGSEA. The CDR3 runs 15 residues. Here the CDR3 reads CSVEDTRLRAGELFF. The CDR3 DNA sequence: TGCAGCGTTGAAGATACCAGGTTAAGGGCCGGGGAGCTGTTTTTT.

This clonotype was seen ten or more times. This chain connects TRBV6-1 to TRBJ1-1; no reliable D call. The CDR3 has 17 residues. V was shortened by 0 bases and J by 0 bases, with 14 bases between the two germline ends. Germline V gene data show CDR1 as MNHNS and CDR2 as SASEGT. DNA of the CDR3: TGTGCCAGCAGTGAAGCGCCGTGGAGGTCGATGAACACTGAAGCTTTCTTT. Translation: CASSEAPWRSMNTEAFF.

This rearrangement joins TRBV29-1 to TRBJ1-4; 9 nucleotides align to TRBD1. The CDR3 consists of 15 residues. CDR1 is SQVTM and CDR2 is ANQGSEA in the germline V gene. V dropped 4 bases and J dropped 5; count of bases not matched to a gene: 8. In DNA, the CDR3 is TGCAGCGTTGGAACCTCCGGGACAGGGAATGAAAAACTGTTTTTT. Its protein product is CSVGTSGTGNEKLFF.

The chain uses TRBV6-1 and TRBJ1-1; D unclear. This CDR3 has 11 residues. Deletions cut 10 bases from V and 5 bases from J, with 11 bases between. The germline gives CDR1 MNHNS, CDR2 SASEGT. The CDR3 region has the DNA TGTGCCATAGACGGAGGGACTGAAGCTTTCTTT. Protein sequence: CAIDGGTEAFF.

This clonotype was seen ten or more times. The J gene is TRBJ1-5, the V gene TRBV12-3 or TRBV12-4; D is undetermined. With 4 bases removed from V and 7 bases from J, the gap between germline ends came to 11 bases. This CDR3 comprises 13 residues. CDR3 residues: CASSSGPSQPQHF. In nucleotides, the CDR3 is TGTGCCAGCAGTTCCGGGCCCTCCCAGCCCCAGCATTTT.

The chain is built from TRBV28 and TRBJ1-1; D call uncertain. V lost 5 bases, J lost 1 base, and 17 bases lay in between. The germline gives CDR1 MDHEN, CDR2 SYDVKM. CDR3 length equals 16 residues. The CDR3 loop is CASSLDIGVSNTEAFF. DNA for the CDR3: TGTGCCAGCAGTCTCGATATTGGGGTTTCGAACACTGAAGCTTTCTTT.